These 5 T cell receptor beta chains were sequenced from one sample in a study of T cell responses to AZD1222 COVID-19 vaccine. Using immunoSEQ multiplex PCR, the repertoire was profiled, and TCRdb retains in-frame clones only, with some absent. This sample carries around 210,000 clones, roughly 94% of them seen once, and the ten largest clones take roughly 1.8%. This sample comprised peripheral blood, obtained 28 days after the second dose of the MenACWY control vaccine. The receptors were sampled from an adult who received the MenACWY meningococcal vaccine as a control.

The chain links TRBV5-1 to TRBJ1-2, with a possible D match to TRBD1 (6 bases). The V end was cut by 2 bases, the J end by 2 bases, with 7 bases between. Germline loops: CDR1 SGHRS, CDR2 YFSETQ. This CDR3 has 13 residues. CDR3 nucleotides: TGCGCCAGCAGCTTCGGGACAAACTATGGCTACACCTTC. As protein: CASSFGTNYGYTF.

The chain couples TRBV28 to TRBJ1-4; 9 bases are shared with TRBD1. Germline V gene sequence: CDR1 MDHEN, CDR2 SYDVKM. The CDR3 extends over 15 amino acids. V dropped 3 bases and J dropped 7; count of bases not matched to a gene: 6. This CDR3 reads CASSFLRQGGEKLFF. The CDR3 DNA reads TGTGCCAGCAGTTTCCTAAGACAGGGGGGTGAAAAACTGTTTTTT.

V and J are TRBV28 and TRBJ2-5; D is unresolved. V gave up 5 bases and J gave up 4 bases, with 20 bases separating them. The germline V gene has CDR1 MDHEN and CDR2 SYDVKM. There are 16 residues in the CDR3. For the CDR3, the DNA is TGTGCCAGCAGTCCCGGCGTGGCCCAACCGGGAGAGACCCAGTACTTC. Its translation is CASSPGVAQPGETQYF.

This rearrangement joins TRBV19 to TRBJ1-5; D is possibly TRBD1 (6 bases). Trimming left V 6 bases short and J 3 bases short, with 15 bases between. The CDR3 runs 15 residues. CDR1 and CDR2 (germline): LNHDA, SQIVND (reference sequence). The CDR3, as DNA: TGTGCCAGTAGCAAAACAGGGTGGGACAATCAGCCCCAGCATTTT. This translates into CASSKTGWDNQPQHF. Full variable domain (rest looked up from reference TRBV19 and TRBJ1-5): DGGITQSPKYLFRKEGQNVTLSCEQNLNHDAMYWYRQDPGQGLRLIYYSQIVNDFQKGDIAEGYSVSREKKESFPLTVTSAQKNPTAFYLCASSKTGWDNQPQHFGDGTRLSIL.

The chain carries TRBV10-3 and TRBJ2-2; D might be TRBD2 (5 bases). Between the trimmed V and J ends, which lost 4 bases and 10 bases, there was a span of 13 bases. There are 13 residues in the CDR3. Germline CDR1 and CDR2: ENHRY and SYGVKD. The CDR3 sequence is CAISARTPTELFF. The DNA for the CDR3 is TGTGCCATCAGTGCCCGGACTCCGACGGAGCTGTTTTTT.